The next 8 T cell receptor beta chains were all read from a single sample in a study of HIV-infected patients and healthy controls. Reverse transcription used around 500 ng RNA and constant-region primers for alpha and beta. Alpha and beta chain libraries were made separately by chain-specific third strand synthesis with multiplexing indices. A single record per CDR3 protein comes from TCRdb applying MiXCR to the 5' RACE reads. The sample has 13,000 or so distinct CDR3 sequences, 9% to 10% seen once; the top ten hold roughly 7.5%. Whole blood was used without fractionation, so all unsorted peripheral T cells were included. Sequenced input: blood. These receptors were collected from an adult in good health.

This clonotype was seen only a few times. The DNA for the CDR3 is TGTGCCAGCAGCTTGTTGCCACAGGGCGAGCAGTACTTC. Protein product: CASSLLPQGEQYF. The chain has TRBV5-5 and TRBJ2-7; possibly TRBD1 for D (6 bases). The V and J ends lost 1 base and 6 bases respectively, with 11 bases between them. There are 13 residues in the CDR3. Germline loops: CDR1 SGHKS, CDR2 YYEKEE (reference sequence). The entire variable domain, with the rest obtained from reference TRBV5-5 and TRBJ2-7, is as follows: DAGVTQSPTHLIKTRGQQVTLRCSPISGHKSVSWYQQVLGQGPQFIFQYYEKEERGRGNFPDRFSARQFPNYSSELNVNALLLGDSALYLCASSLLPQGEQYFGPGTRLTVT.

Sample share makes this clonotype medium-sized. This chain joins TRBV7-2 and TRBJ2-3, with D possibly being TRBD2 (5 bases). This CDR3 has 17 amino acids. The V end lost 5 bases, the J end lost 5 bases, and 23 bases lay between the germline ends. Germline lookup yields CDR1 SGHTA and CDR2 FQGNSA. As DNA, the CDR3 is TGTGCCAGCAGCCCCCTTGGGAGCGTCCAAGGGAGAGATACGCAGTATTTT. This encodes CASSPLGSVQGRDTQYF.

In this sample, this clonotype is medium-sized. This chain connects TRBV7-2 to TRBJ1-1, with D uncertain. V was trimmed by 5 bases and J by 8 bases, leaving 12 bases between them. In germline, CDR1 is SGHTA, CDR2 FQGNSA. The CDR3 is 12 residues long. This CDR3 is CASSPYGGEAFF. The CDR3 DNA reads TGTGCCAGCAGCCCGTACGGCGGCGAAGCTTTCTTT.

This clonotype occurred many times. The J gene is TRBJ2-3, the V gene TRBV29-1; D is perhaps TRBD1 or TRBD2 (5 bases each). Germline CDR1 and CDR2: SQVTM and ANQGSEA. The CDR3 sequence is 14 residues long. With 7 bases removed from V and 6 bases from J, the gap between germline ends came to 20 bases. The CDR3 loop is CSARSRDRPDTQYF. The CDR3 DNA follows: TGCAGCGCCCGCTCACGGGACCGCCCGGATACGCAGTATTTT.

In its sample, this clonotype ranks as medium-sized. The chain combines TRBV2 with TRBJ2-1; D remains unclear. Per the germline V gene, CDR1 is SNHLY and CDR2 is FYNNEI. V shed 5 bases and J shed 6 bases, with 20 bases lying between them. This CDR3 contains 16 residues. This chain's CDR3 is CASSTLRAPPSNEQFF. The CDR3 DNA sequence: TGTGCCAGCAGTACACTCCGGGCTCCACCTTCCAATGAGCAGTTCTTC.

In this sample, this clonotype is large. This chain connects TRBV20-1 to TRBJ2-7; 7 nucleotides agree with TRBD1. The germline V gene encodes CDR1 DFQATT and CDR2 SNEGSKA (reference sequence). The ends lost 6 bases at V and 1 base at J; junction bases unmatched: 9. The CDR3 covers 14 residues. The CDR3 DNA reads as TGCAGTGCCGCGGGCGGCAGGGGGTCCTACGAGCAGTACTTC. This codes for CSAAGGRGSYEQYF.

The chain couples TRBV20-1 to TRBJ2-1; tentative D call: TRBD2 (5 bases). This CDR3 has 16 residues. Germline V gene sequence: CDR1 DFQATT, CDR2 SNEGSKA (reference sequence). The CDR3 loop is CKASAGYSGSYNEQFF. CDR3 nucleotide sequence: TGCAAGGCCTCTGCGGGTTACTCTGGTTCCTACAATGAGCAGTTCTTC.

This clonotype was recorded many times. The chain links TRBV7-2 to TRBJ2-1; 8 bases agree with TRBD2. Trimming took 2 bases from V and 5 from J; bases not matched to a gene: 14. The CDR3 extends over 18 amino acids. The V gene's germline CDR1 is SGHTA and CDR2 FQGNSA. CDR3 loop: CASSLSPLGSGINNEQFF. The CDR3 nucleotides read TGTGCCAGCAGCTTAAGCCCTCTCGGTAGCGGGATCAACAATGAGCAGTTCTTC.